The 14 T cell receptor beta chains given below trace back to one sample, sequenced in a study of blood T cell repertoires in COVID-19. TCRdb's copy holds only in-frame clones and misses some; the assay was immunoSEQ multiplex PCR. Of a few hundred thousand clones in the sample, about 82% were seen once. Sequencing used peripheral blood. The receptors here all came from a man aged 50 or older with active or convalescent COVID-19.

The V and J genes are TRBV5-1 and TRBJ2-7; 12 nucleotides align to TRBD2. This CDR3 has 17 amino acids. V lost 4 bases and J lost 4; bases outside the gene matches: 12. From germline, CDR1 is SGHRS and CDR2 YFSETQ. The chain's CDR3 is CASSLRTSGTSHYEQYF. CDR3 DNA sequence: TGCGCCAGCAGCCTCCGGACTAGCGGGACATCACATTACGAGCAGTACTTC.

This clone showed up just once. This chain connects TRBV18 to TRBJ1-2; tentative D call: TRBD1 (5 bases). The CDR3 is 14 amino acids. Germline V lookup: CDR1 KGHSH, CDR2 LQKENI. The germline V and J ends were trimmed by 3 bases and 0 bases, with 8 bases remaining between them. The CDR3 DNA is TGTGCCAGCTCACCCGCGGGGGCTAACTATGGCTACACCTTC. It is translated as CASSPAGANYGYTF.

The chain recombines TRBV13 with TRBJ2-5; 9 nucleotides line up with TRBD2. In germline, CDR1 is PRHDT, CDR2 FYEKMQ (reference sequence). The CDR3 contains 14 residues. V gave up 5 bases and J gave up 5 bases; unmatched junction bases: 6. The CDR3 protein is CASSGEAGGETQYF. In nucleotides, the CDR3 is TGTGCCAGCAGCGGCGAAGCGGGAGGTGAGACCCAGTACTTC.

The V gene is TRBV9, the J gene TRBJ2-5; the match to TRBD2 covers 8 bases. The CDR3 loop spans 14 amino acids. Per germline, CDR1 SGDLS and CDR2 YYNGEE. J lost 4 bases, V lost 0 bases, and 2 bases had no gene match. The CDR3: CASSVEGTRETQYF. The CDR3 bases are TGTGCCAGCAGCGTAGAAGGGACTAGAGAGACCCAGTACTTC.

This rearrangement joins TRBV10-2 to TRBJ1-5; maybe TRBD1 (5 bases). The CDR3 extends over 15 amino acids. Germline loops: CDR1 WSHSY, CDR2 SAAADI. The ends were cut back, 4 bases at V and 1 base at J, with 11 bases in the middle. The CDR3 DNA reads TGCGCCAGCAGTGTACAGGTTGGCAGCAATCAGCCCCAGCATTTT. It encodes CASSVQVGSNQPQHF.

The CDR3: CASSLATLGYEQYF. CDR3 DNA sequence: TGTGCCAGCAGCTTGGCTACCCTTGGCTACGAGCAGTACTTC. This rearrangement joins TRBV5-5 to TRBJ2-7; no definite D call. The CDR3 covers 14 residues. The germline V gene has CDR1 SGHKS and CDR2 YYEKEE (reference sequence). V lost 0 bases and J lost 3, with 10 bases in between.

The rearrangement uses TRBV4-3 and TRBJ2-2, with D possibly being TRBD1 (6 bases). The V gene's germline CDR1 is LGHNA and CDR2 YSLEER. Trimming took 1 base from V and 0 from J, leaving 9 bases between them. The CDR3 runs to 16 residues. The CDR3 loop reads CASSQGTVANTGELFF. The CDR3 nucleotides are TGCGCCAGCAGCCAAGGGACAGTCGCGAACACCGGGGAGCTGTTTTTT.

This clone was counted once. The genes are TRBV28 and TRBJ1-2, with D tentatively TRBD1 (5 bases). The CDR3 runs 12 residues. Trimming cost V 2 bases and J 6 bases, with 7 bases left between them. CDR1 is MDHEN and CDR2 is SYDVKM in the germline V gene. CDR3: CASSLGGNGYTF. CDR3 bases: TGTGCCAGCAGTTTAGGGGGGAATGGCTACACCTTC.

This chain connects TRBV28 to TRBJ1-2, with D perhaps TRBD1 (5 bases). Trimming removed 5 bases from V and 3 bases from J, with 13 bases in between. The CDR3 spans 14 residues. From germline, CDR1 is MDHEN and CDR2 SYDVKM. The CDR3 DNA reads TGTGCCAGCAGTGCCTTAAGGGGCGACTATGGCTACACCTTC. It encodes CASSALRGDYGYTF.

The V gene is TRBV6-5, the J gene TRBJ2-6; D might be TRBD2 (6 bases). Trimming stripped 2 bases from V and 4 bases from J, with 12 bases between. Per the germline V gene, CDR1 is MNHEY and CDR2 is SVGAGI. The CDR3 consists of 16 residues. This chain's CDR3 is CASSYGRAGGANVLTF. The CDR3 DNA reads TGTGCCAGCAGTTACGGTAGGGCGGGAGGGGCCAACGTCCTGACTTTC.

The V call is TRBV29-1, the J call TRBJ2-1, with 16 bases identical to TRBD2. Germline lookup yields CDR1 SQVTM and CDR2 ANQGSEA. The V gene end was trimmed by 8 bases and the J gene end by 4 bases; junction bases not matched to a gene: 11. The CDR3 has 17 residues. Here the CDR3 DNA reads TGCAGCTCAACGGGACTAGCGGGAGGGGCTGGGTACAATGAGCAGTTCTTC. Protein: CSSTGLAGGAGYNEQFF.

This chain connects TRBV9 to TRBJ2-5; TRBD1 matches 8 bases. The CDR3 spans 14 residues. V shed 0 bases and J 5 bases; nucleotides not matched to a gene: 3. Germline CDR1 is SGDLS and CDR2 is YYNGEE. The CDR3: CASSVVGQGETQYF. In DNA, the CDR3 is TGTGCCAGCAGCGTAGTAGGACAGGGTGAGACCCAGTACTTC.

This clone has a handful of counts. This rearrangement joins TRBV4-3 to TRBJ2-1, with D perhaps matching TRBD1 (6 bases). V lost 0 bases and J 2 bases, leaving 14 bases between the germline ends. The CDR3 sequence is 17 residues long. CDR1 and CDR2 from the germline V gene are LGHNA and YSLEER. The CDR3 is CASSQDSAGEPYNEQFF. The CDR3 bases are TGCGCCAGCAGCCAAGATAGTGCAGGGGAGCCCTACAATGAGCAGTTCTTC.

V gene TRBV7-9 combines with J gene TRBJ2-7; tentatively, D is TRBD2 (5 bases). CDR3 length: 13 residues. In germline, CDR1 is SEHNR, CDR2 FQNEAQ (reference sequence). Trimming cost V 0 bases and J 2 bases, with 5 bases left between them. The CDR3 spells CASSLAGAYEQYF. In DNA, the CDR3 is TGTGCCAGCAGCTTAGCGGGAGCCTACGAGCAGTACTTC.